This T cell receptor beta chain was captured in a study of response to subunit inactivated influenza vaccine. The study's findings and limits: The study's authors posited that every seasonal influenza vaccination enlists few new T cells.

TCRdb re-analysed the RT-PCR reads in MiXCR, keeping a single row per CDR3 protein. The sample records over 300,000 distinct CDR3 sequences, 21% being singletons. Regarding this clonotype: The antigen remains undetermined.

Germline trimming cut 5 bases from V and 9 bases from J; bases unmatched to any gene: 6. This CDR3 region has 14 residues. The source material was PBMCs from blood, sampled about 20 months after vaccination. The origin of this receptor is a man in his fifties or sixties who received an inactivated influenza vaccine. The rearrangement joins TRBV12-3 or TRBV12-4 to TRBJ1-6; 8 bases fit TRBD1. CDR3 amino acids: CASSGQGDGSPLHF. The CDR3 DNA is TGTGCCAGCAGTGGACAGGGAGATGGTTCACCCCTCCACTTT.